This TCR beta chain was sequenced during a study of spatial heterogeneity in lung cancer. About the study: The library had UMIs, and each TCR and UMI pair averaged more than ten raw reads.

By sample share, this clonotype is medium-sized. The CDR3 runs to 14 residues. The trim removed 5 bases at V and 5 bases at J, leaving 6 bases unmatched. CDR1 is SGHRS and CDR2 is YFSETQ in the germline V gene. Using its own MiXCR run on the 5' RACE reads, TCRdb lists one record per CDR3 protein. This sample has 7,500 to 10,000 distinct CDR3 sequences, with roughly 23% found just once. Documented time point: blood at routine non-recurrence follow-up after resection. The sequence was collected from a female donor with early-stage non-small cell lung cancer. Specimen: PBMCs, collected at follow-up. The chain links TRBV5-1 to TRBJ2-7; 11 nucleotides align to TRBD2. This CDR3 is CASRPLAGGDEQYF. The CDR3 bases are TGCGCCAGCAGGCCTCTAGCGGGAGGCGACGAGCAGTACTTC.